Below, 22 T cell receptor beta chains from the same sample are listed, as sequenced in a study of blood T cell repertoires in COVID-19 (dated by TCRdb to the early 2020s). Library prep was done by the immunoSEQ multiplex PCR assay. TCRdb holds this immuneACCESS table with in-frame rearrangements only. Some clones are missing; in checked studies, unresolved V genes explain under half, and the rest has no known cause. Counted in this sample were roughly 300,000 clones; about 83% of them appeared once. Together, the top ten hold about 1.2% of the sample. The sequenced sample was peripheral blood. These receptors were taken from a woman between 45 and 65 years old with acute or convalescent COVID-19.

The table lists this clone with a count of one. The chain couples TRBV7-2 to TRBJ2-1; 10 positions agree with TRBD2. With 5 bases clipped from V and 4 bases from J, the junction kept 8 bases outside the gene matches. There are 16 residues in the CDR3. Germline CDR1 and CDR2: SGHTA and FQGNSA. CDR3 coding DNA: TGTGCCAGCAGCCGCCCCAGGACTAGCGGTTACAATGAGCAGTTCTTC. It encodes CASSRPRTSGYNEQFF.

The J gene is TRBJ1-1, the V gene TRBV5-1, with 7 bases identical to TRBD1. This CDR3 comprises 17 residues. J was trimmed by 4 bases and V by 0 bases; bases with no gene match: 12. The germline CDR1 and CDR2 sequences are SGHRS and YFSETQ. In nucleotides, the CDR3 is TGCGCCAGCAGCTTGGATAATAACAGGGGCCTTGGCACTGAAGCTTTCTTT. Translation: CASSLDNNRGLGTEAFF.

The chain carries TRBV29-1 and TRBJ2-5, with 9 bases fitting TRBD2. Germline-derived CDR1 and CDR2 are SQVTM and ANQGSEA. This CDR3 is 12 amino acids long. V lost 6 bases to trimming and J lost 5 bases; unmatched junction nucleotides: 4. The CDR3 DNA reads TGCAGCGTGGTAGCGGGAGTCGAGACCCAGTACTTC. Amino acid sequence: CSVVAGVETQYF.

This chain links TRBV11-3 with TRBJ2-1; D gene unclear. CDR1 and CDR2 (germline): SGHNT, YENEEA. Trimming pared 5 bases from V and 0 bases from J, leaving 11 bases between. The CDR3 loop spans 15 amino acids. The CDR3 bases are TGTGCCAGCAGCCCCGGTAACCACTCCTACAATGAGCAGTTCTTC. It translates to CASSPGNHSYNEQFF.

The chain joins TRBV6-5 to TRBJ1-2; 9 positions agree with TRBD1. Germline trimming cut 6 bases from V and 9 bases from J; bases unmatched to any gene: 14. There are 15 residues in the CDR3. The V gene's germline CDR1 is MNHEY and CDR2 SVGAGI. The CDR3 here is CASRSGYRDRESYTF. CDR3 nucleotide sequence: TGTGCCAGCAGATCTGGTTACCGGGACAGGGAAAGCTACACCTTC.

The chain uses TRBV12-3 or TRBV12-4 and TRBJ1-1; perhaps TRBD1 as D (5 bases). Trimming pared 2 bases from V and 7 bases from J, leaving 11 bases between. The CDR3 spans 13 residues. CDR3 in amino acids: CASSLSGDDEAFF. CDR3 DNA: TGTGCCAGCAGTTTATCGGGGGATGATGAAGCTTTCTTT.

This chain joins TRBV21-1 and TRBJ1-1. TRBV21-1 is an annotated pseudogene. The CDR3 length is 16 residues. The CDR3 nucleotides read TGTGCCAGCAGCAATCTGAAGAAGGAAGGGAGTAATGAAGCTTTCTTT. It codes for CASSNLKKEGSNEAFF.

The V call is TRBV9, the J call TRBJ2-3, with 9 bases lining up with TRBD2. V was pared by 0 bases and J by 1 base, with 3 bases of the junction left unmatched. Germline assignment: CDR1 SGDLS and CDR2 YYNGEE. This CDR3 spans 16 amino acids. CDR3 sequence reads: CASSVAASGGTDTQYF. The CDR3 nucleotides read TGTGCCAGCAGCGTAGCAGCTAGCGGGGGCACAGATACGCAGTATTTT.

V gene TRBV5-1 combines with J gene TRBJ2-3, with D hard to call. In germline, CDR1 is SGHRS, CDR2 YFSETQ. Trimming removed 0 bases at V and 2 bases at J, with 10 bases between. CDR3 length: 15 residues. The CDR3 DNA reads as TGCGCCAGCAGCTTGGTCAGTTCGCCCACAGATACGCAGTATTTT. Residues: CASSLVSSPTDTQYF.

This chain joins TRBV14 and TRBJ2-3, with D tentatively TRBD2 (6 bases). V lost 5 bases and J lost 10, with 16 bases in between. This CDR3 has 13 amino acids. Germline V lookup: CDR1 SGHDN, CDR2 FVKESK. CDR3 DNA sequence: TGTGCCAGCAGCTCGGGACTGGGCCTTGCGCAGTATTTT. Amino acid sequence: CASSSGLGLAQYF.

This clone was seen once. As DNA, the CDR3 is TGTGCCAGCAGGGTAGCTATCAGTGGGAACTATGGCTACACCTTC. As protein: CASRVAISGNYGYTF. The gene calls are TRBV6-5 and TRBJ1-2; D uncertain. V lost 6 bases to trimming and J lost 2 bases, with 16 bases between them. CDR3 length: 15 residues. Germline loops: CDR1 MNHEY, CDR2 SVGAGI.

The table lists this clone with a count of one. In DNA, the CDR3 is TGCAGCGTTGACTTTACTAGCGGGAGTCCTCCAGAGACCCAGTACTTC. Its protein is CSVDFTSGSPPETQYF. The chain combines TRBV29-1 with TRBJ2-5, with 11 bases identical to TRBD2. V shed 3 bases and J 4 bases; nucleotides not matched to a gene: 10. The germline CDR1 and CDR2 sequences are SQVTM and ANQGSEA. The CDR3 is 16 amino acids.

V and J are TRBV6-4 and TRBJ1-2, with a weak D call TRBD1 (6 bases). The V gene lost 3 bases and the J gene lost 6 bases, with 17 bases spanning the gap. CDR1 and CDR2 (germline): MRHNA, SNTAGT. The CDR3 length is 15 residues. The CDR3 is CASSESRQARDGYTF. The CDR3 DNA follows: TGTGCCAGCAGTGAGTCTCGACAGGCGAGGGATGGCTACACCTTC.

This clone was detected only a few times. The chain joins TRBV4-2 to TRBJ1-6; possible D gene TRBD1, 5 bases. CDR1 LGHNA and CDR2 YNFKEQ come from the germline V gene. V was trimmed by 0 bases and J by 5 bases, leaving 14 bases between them. This CDR3 is 17 amino acids long. In DNA, the CDR3 is TGTGCCAGCAGCCAAGAATTACAGGTCTACAATAATTCACCCCTCCACTTT. Translation gives CASSQELQVYNNSPLHF.

This clone was seen more than once but under ten times. The chain is built from TRBV29-1 and TRBJ1-1; 8 nucleotides agree with TRBD1. V gave up 5 bases and J gave up 8 bases; unmatched junction bases: 7. This CDR3 spans 12 amino acids. Germline V gene sequence: CDR1 SQVTM, CDR2 ANQGSEA. CDR3 amino acids: CSVKPGGLEAFF. The DNA for the CDR3 is TGCAGCGTTAAACCAGGGGGCTTGGAAGCTTTCTTT.

The chain carries TRBV3-1 (or the pseudogene TRBV3-2) and TRBJ1-4, with 8 bases lining up with TRBD1. Germline trimming cut 4 bases from V and 8 bases from J; bases unmatched to any gene: 6. Germline CDR1 and CDR2: LGHDT and YNNKEL (reference sequence). CDR3 length equals 14 residues. The CDR3 region is CASSRGQVGEKLFF. DNA of the CDR3: TGTGCCAGCAGCCGGGGACAGGTGGGAGAAAAACTGTTTTTT.

J is TRBJ1-3 and V is TRBV10-1, with 7 bases fitting TRBD1. This CDR3 comprises 14 residues. From germline, CDR1 is WNHNN and CDR2 SYGVQD (reference sequence). V dropped 6 bases and J dropped 2; count of bases not matched to a gene: 4. CDR3 sequence reads: CASSRDRAGNTIYF. The CDR3 region has the DNA TGCGCCAGCAGCCGTGACAGGGCTGGAAACACCATATATTTT.

Concerning this clone itself: This specimen includes other DNA sequences encoding the same CDR3. This chain links TRBV10-3 with TRBJ1-1; possible D gene TRBD1, 6 bases. There are 15 residues in the CDR3. V lost 0 bases and J lost 1, with 9 bases in between. Germline lookup yields CDR1 ENHRY and CDR2 SYGVKD. In DNA form, the CDR3 reads TGTGCCATCAGTGAGTCTGCAGGGGCGAACACTGAAGCTTTCTTT. As protein: CAISESAGANTEAFF.

The rearrangement uses TRBV7-9 and TRBJ1-4, with D possibly matching TRBD1 (5 bases). The germline gives CDR1 SEHNR, CDR2 FQNEAQ (reference sequence). V gave up 5 bases and J gave up 0 bases, with 10 bases separating them. The CDR3 contains 15 residues. The CDR3 region has the DNA TGTGCCAGCAGCACAGGATCTGCAACTAATGAAAAACTGTTTTTT. This sequence encodes CASSTGSATNEKLFF.

V gene TRBV28 combines with J gene TRBJ1-4, with no clear D. Germline V CDR1 and CDR2: MDHEN, SYDVKM. Trimming pared 2 bases from V and 3 bases from J, leaving 10 bases between. The CDR3 has 15 residues. CDR3 sequence: CASSLRSDSNEKLFF. The CDR3, as DNA: TGTGCCAGCAGTTTACGCAGCGACTCTAATGAAAAACTGTTTTTT.

The chain uses TRBV27 and TRBJ2-7; 10 nucleotides align to TRBD2. The CDR3 spans 15 residues. Germline CDR1 is MNHEY and CDR2 is SMNVEV (reference sequence). Unmatched junction bases numbered 3, after V lost 0 bases and J lost 4 bases. CDR3 sequence (DNA): TGTGCCAGCAGTTTATCCCCGACTAGCGGGTACGAGCAGTACTTC. Amino acids: CASSLSPTSGYEQYF.

V usage is TRBV5-1 and J usage is TRBJ2-1; the match to TRBD2 covers 12 bases. Trimming cost V 4 bases and J 7 bases; bases outside gene matches: 6. Looked up from germline, CDR1 is SGHRS and CDR2 is YFSETQ. This CDR3 contains 15 residues. The CDR3 DNA is TGCGCCAGCAGCCTAGCGGGAGGGATCGGTAATGAGCAGTTCTTC. This encodes CASSLAGGIGNEQFF. The full variable domain, completed using reference TRBV5-1 and TRBJ2-1, is KAGVTQTPRYLIKTRGQQVTLSCSPISGHRSVSWYQQTPGQGLQFLFEYFSETQRNKGNFPGRFSGRQFSNSRSEMNVSTLELGDSALYLCASSLAGGIGNEQFFGPGTRLTVL.